This T cell receptor beta chain was sequenced during a study of monozygotic twins with inflammatory bowel disease. TCRdb reprocessed the 5' RACE reads and keeps a single row for each CDR3 protein, giving no DNA. The sample data list some 300,000 distinct CDR3 sequences. The CDR3 contains 16 residues. Findings and caveats of the study: Twins classed as concordant or discordant showed no difference in repertoire similarity, possibly from limited power.

As concerns this clonotype: As yet, its antigen is unknown.

This clonotype originated in a human donor with ulcerative colitis or Crohn's disease, or a healthy co-twin of an affected twin (not recorded which). The material sequenced was blood. The chain uses TRBV12-3 or TRBV12-4 and TRBJ1-2; TCRdb proposes TRBD1, but this gene call is untestable without DNA. CDR3 sequence reads: CASSRQGDQIQYGYTF.